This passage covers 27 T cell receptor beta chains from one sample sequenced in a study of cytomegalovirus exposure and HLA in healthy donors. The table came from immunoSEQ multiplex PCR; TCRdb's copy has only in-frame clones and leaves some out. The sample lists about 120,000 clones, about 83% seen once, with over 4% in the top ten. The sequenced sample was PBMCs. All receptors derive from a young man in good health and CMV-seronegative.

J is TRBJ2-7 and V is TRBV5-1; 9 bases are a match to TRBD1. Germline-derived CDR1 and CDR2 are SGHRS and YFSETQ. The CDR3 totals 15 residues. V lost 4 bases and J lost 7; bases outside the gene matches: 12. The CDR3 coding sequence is TGCGCCAGCAGCCCTAGAGGACAGGGGAAAGAGGAGCAGTACTTC. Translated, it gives CASSPRGQGKEEQYF.

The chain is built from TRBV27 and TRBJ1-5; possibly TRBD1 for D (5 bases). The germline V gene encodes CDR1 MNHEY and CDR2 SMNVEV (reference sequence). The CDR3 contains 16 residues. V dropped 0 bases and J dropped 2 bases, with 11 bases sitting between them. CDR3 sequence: CASSLSLGGGNQPQHF. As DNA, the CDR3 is TGTGCCAGCAGTTTATCTCTGGGAGGGGGCAATCAGCCCCAGCATTTT.

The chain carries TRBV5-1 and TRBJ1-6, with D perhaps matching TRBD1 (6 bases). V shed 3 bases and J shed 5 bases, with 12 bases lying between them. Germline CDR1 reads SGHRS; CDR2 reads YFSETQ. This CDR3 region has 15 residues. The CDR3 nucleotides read TGCGCCAGCAGCTCTTCAGGGGCCAATAATTCACCCCTCCACTTT. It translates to CASSSSGANNSPLHF.

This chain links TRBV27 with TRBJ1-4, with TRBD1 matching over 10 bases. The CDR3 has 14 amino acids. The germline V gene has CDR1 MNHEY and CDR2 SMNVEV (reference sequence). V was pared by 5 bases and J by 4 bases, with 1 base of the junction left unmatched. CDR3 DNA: TGTGCCAGCAGTGACAGGGGGCGTAATGAAAAACTGTTTTTT. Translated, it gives CASSDRGRNEKLFF. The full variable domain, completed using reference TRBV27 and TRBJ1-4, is EAQVTQNPRYLITVTGKKLTVTCSQNMNHEYMSWYRQDPGLGLRQIYYSMNVEVTDKGDVPEGYKVSRKEKRNFPLILESPSPNQTSLYFCASSDRGRNEKLFFGSGTQLSVL.

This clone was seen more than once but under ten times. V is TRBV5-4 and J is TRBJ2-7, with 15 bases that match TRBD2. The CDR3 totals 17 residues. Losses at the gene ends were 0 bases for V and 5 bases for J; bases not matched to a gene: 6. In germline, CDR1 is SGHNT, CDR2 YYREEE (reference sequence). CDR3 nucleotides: TGTGCCAGCAGCTTGGAGGGACTAGCGGGAGGACGGCACGAGCAGTACTTC. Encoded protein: CASSLEGLAGGRHEQYF.

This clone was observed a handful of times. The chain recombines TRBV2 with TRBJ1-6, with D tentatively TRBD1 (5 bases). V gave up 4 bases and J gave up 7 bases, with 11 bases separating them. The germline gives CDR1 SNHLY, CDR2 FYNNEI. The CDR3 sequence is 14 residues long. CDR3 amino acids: CASSGGQGNSPLHF. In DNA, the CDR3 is TGTGCCAGCAGTGGGGGCCAAGGAAATTCACCCCTCCACTTT. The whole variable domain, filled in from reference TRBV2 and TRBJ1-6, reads EPEVTQTPSHQVTQMGQEVILRCVPISNHLYFYWYRQILGQKVEFLVSFYNNEISEKSEIFDDQFSVERPDGSNFTLKIRSTKLEDSAMYFCASSGGQGNSPLHFGNGTRLTVT.

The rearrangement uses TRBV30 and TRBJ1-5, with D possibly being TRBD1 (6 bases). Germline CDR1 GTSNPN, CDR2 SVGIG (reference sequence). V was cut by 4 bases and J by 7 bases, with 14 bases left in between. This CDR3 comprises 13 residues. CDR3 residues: CAWTGGANQPQHF. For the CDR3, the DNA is TGTGCCTGGACCGGGGGGGCAAACCAGCCCCAGCATTTT.

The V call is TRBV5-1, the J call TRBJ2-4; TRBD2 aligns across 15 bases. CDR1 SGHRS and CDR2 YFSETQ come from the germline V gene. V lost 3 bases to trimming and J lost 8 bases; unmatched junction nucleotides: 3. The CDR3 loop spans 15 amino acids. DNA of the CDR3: TGCGCCAGCAGCTCCGGACTAGCGGGAGGGGACATTCAGTACTTC. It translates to CASSSGLAGGDIQYF.

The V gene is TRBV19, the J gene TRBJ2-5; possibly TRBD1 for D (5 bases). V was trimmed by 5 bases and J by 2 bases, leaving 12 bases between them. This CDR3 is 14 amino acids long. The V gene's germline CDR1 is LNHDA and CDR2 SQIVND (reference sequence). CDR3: CASSRQHPQETQYF. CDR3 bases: TGTGCCAGTAGTCGACAGCACCCGCAAGAGACCCAGTACTTC.

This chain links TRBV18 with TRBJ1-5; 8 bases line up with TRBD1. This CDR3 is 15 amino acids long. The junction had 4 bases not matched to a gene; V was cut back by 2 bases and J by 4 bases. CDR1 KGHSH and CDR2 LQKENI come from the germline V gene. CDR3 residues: CASSPFTGGNQPQHF. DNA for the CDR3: TGTGCCAGCTCACCATTTACAGGGGGGAATCAGCCCCAGCATTTT.

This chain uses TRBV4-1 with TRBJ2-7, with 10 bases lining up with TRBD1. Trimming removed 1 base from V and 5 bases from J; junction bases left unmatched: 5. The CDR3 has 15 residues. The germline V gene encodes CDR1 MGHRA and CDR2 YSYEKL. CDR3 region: CASSQAGTGVHEQYF. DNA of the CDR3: TGCGCCAGCAGCCAAGCCGGGACAGGGGTCCACGAGCAGTACTTC.

CDR3 in DNA: TGTGCCAGCAGCTGGACAGGGGGAAGGACAGATACGCAGTATTTT. Translated: CASSWTGGRTDTQYF. This sequence joins TRBV5-6 and TRBJ2-3; 10 positions match TRBD1. The CDR3 sequence is 15 residues long. The V and J ends lost 3 bases and 3 bases, in that order; junction bases with no gene match: 4. Germline CDR1 SGHDT, CDR2 YYEEEE.

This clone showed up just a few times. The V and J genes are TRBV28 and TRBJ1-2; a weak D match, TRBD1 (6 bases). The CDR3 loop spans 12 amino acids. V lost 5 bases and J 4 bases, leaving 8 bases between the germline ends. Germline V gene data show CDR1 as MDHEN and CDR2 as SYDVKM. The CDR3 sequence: CASSQDSYGYTF. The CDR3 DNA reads TGTGCCAGCAGTCAGGACAGCTATGGCTACACCTTC.

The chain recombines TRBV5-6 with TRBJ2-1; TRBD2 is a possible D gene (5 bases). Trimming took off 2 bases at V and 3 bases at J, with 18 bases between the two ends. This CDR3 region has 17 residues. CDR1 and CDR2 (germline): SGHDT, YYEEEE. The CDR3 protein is CASSFIGGRGFYNEQFF. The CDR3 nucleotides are TGTGCCAGCAGCTTTATTGGTGGGAGAGGGTTCTACAATGAGCAGTTCTTC. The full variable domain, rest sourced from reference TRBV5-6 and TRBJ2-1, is DAGVTQSPTHLIKTRGQQVTLRCSPKSGHDTVSWYQQALGQGPQFIFQYYEEEERQRGNFPDRFSGHQFPNYSSELNVNALLLGDSALYLCASSFIGGRGFYNEQFFGPGTRLTVL.

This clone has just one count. CDR3 DNA sequence: TGTGCCATCGCCCACCAGGAGGGATACTATGGCTACACCTTC. Encoded protein: CAIAHQEGYYGYTF. The rearrangement joins TRBV10-3 to TRBJ1-2; no reliable D call. The CDR3 spans 14 residues. Germline CDR1 ENHRY, CDR2 SYGVKD. V was pared by 8 bases and J by 3 bases, with 16 bases between.

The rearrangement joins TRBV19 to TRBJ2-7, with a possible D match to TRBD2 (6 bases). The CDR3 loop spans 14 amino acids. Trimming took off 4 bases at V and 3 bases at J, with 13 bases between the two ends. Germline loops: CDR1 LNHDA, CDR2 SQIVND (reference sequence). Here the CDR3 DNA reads TGTGCCAGTAGTAGAGGCGGGGACCGCTACGAGCAGTACTTC. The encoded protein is CASSRGGDRYEQYF.

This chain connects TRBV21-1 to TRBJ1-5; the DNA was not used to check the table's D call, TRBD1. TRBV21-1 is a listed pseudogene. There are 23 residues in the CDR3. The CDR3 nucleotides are TGTGCCAGCAGCAAAGATGAAAGTAGGCCCGGGGACAGGGGGCACCGAGGCAATCAGCCCCAGCATTTT. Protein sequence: CASSKDESRPGDRGHRGNQPQHF.

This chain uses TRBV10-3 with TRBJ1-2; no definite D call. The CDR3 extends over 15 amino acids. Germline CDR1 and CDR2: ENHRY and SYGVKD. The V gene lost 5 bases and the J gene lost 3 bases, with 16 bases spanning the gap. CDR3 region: CAISNPAGSDYGYTF. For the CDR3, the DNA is TGTGCCATCAGTAACCCGGCAGGATCGGACTATGGCTACACCTTC.

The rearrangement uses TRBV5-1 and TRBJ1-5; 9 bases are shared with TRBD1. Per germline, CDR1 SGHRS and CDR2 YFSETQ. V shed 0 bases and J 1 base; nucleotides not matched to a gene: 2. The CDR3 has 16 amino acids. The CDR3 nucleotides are TGCGCCAGCAGCTTGGGGGACAGGGCCAGCAATCAGCCCCAGCATTTT. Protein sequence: CASSLGDRASNQPQHF.

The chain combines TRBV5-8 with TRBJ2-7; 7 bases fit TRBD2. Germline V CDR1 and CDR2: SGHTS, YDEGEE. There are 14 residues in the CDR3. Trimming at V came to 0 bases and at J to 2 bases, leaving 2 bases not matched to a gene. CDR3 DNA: TGTGCCAGCAGCTTGGGGGGGGGTACCTACGAGCAGTACTTC. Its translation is CASSLGGGTYEQYF.

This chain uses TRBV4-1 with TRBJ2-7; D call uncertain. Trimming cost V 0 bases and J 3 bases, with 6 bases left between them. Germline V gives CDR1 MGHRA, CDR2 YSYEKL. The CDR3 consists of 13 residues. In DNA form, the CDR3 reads TGCGCCAGCAGCCAAGAACAGTTCTACGAGCAGTACTTC. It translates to CASSQEQFYEQYF.

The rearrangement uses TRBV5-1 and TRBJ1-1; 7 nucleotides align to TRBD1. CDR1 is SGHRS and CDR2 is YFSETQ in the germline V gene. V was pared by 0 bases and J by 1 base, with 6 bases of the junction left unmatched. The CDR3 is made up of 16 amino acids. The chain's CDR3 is CASSLEGQARNTEAFF. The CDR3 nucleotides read TGCGCCAGCAGCTTGGAAGGACAGGCTCGGAACACTGAAGCTTTCTTT.

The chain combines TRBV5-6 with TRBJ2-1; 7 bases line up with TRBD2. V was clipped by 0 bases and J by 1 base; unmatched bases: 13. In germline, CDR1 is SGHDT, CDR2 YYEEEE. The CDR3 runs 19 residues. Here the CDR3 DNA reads TGTGCCAGCAGCTTGGTCCCCGGTAGCGTGGGAGGGTCCTACAATGAGCAGTTCTTC. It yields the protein CASSLVPGSVGGSYNEQFF.

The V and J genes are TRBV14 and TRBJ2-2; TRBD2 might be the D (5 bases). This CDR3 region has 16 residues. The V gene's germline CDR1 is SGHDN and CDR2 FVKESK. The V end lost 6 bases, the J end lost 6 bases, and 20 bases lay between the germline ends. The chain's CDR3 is CASSLNRGKDPGELFF. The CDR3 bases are TGTGCCAGCAGTCTTAACCGGGGAAAGGACCCCGGGGAGCTGTTTTTT.

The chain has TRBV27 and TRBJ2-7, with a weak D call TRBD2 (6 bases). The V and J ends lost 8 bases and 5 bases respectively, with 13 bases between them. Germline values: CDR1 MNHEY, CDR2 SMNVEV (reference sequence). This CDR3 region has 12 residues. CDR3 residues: CASSGTPHEQYF. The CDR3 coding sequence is TGTGCCAGCTCGGGGACTCCTCACGAGCAGTACTTC.

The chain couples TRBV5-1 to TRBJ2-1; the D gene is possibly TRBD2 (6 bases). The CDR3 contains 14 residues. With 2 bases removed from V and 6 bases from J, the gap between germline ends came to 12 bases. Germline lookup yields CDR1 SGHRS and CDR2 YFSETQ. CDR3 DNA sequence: TGCGCCAGCAGCTTCGGGGGAGCGGGCAATGAGCAGTTCTTC. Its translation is CASSFGGAGNEQFF.

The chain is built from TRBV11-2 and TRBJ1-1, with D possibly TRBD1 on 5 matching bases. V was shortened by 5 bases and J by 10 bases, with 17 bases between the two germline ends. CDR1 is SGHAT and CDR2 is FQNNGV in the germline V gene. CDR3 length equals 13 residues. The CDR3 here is CASSPDGALRAFF. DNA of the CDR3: TGTGCCAGCAGCCCTGATGGGGCCTTACGAGCTTTCTTT.